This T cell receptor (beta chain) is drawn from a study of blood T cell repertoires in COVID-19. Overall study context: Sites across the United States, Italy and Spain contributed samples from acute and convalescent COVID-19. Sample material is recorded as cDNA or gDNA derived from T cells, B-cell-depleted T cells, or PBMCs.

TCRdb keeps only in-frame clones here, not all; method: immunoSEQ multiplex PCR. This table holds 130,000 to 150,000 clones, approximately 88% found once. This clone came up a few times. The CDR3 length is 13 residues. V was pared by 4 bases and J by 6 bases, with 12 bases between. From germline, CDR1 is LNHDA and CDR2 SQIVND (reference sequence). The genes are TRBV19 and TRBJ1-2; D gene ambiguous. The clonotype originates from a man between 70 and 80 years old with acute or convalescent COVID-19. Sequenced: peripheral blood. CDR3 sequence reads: CASSTGPENGYTF. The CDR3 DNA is TGTGCCAGTAGTACGGGTCCGGAGAATGGCTACACCTTC. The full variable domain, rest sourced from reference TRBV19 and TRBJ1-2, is DGGITQSPKYLFRKEGQNVTLSCEQNLNHDAMYWYRQDPGQGLRLIYYSQIVNDFQKGDIAEGYSVSREKKESFPLTVTSAQKNPTAFYLCASSTGPENGYTFGSGTRLTVV.